The entry that follows covers one TCR beta chain sequence. What it binds is not known. Using immunoSEQ multiplex PCR, the repertoire was profiled, and TCRdb retains in-frame clones only, with some absent. The sample lists tens of thousands of clones, roughly 86% occurring once. The CDR3 has 15 residues. In germline, CDR1 is SEHNR, CDR2 FQNEAQ (reference sequence). V was clipped by 5 bases and J by 4 bases; unmatched bases: 8. This sample was included in a study of PD-L1 blockade in urothelial cancer. Study as a whole: A median of roughly 130,000 T cells was found in the blood samples. Study-wide findings and caveats: Survival was better when pretreatment blood TCR clonality fell below the median.

Here the sequenced sample was PBMCs, taken around atezolizumab (anti-PD-L1) treatment. This clonotype was sampled from a man aged 65 to 79 with urothelial cancer. The genes are TRBV7-9 and TRBJ1-2; 9 nucleotides match TRBD1. CDR3 in amino acids: CASSRSGDRVYGYTF. The CDR3 region has the DNA TGTGCCAGCAGCCGGTCAGGGGACAGGGTCTATGGCTACACCTTC.